This TCR beta chain was sequenced for a study of T cell repertoires in cytomegalovirus infection. A note on this clonotype: What it binds is not known.

TCRdb analysed the reads with MiXCR anew, one entry per CDR3 protein. The sample carries hundreds of thousands of distinct CDR3 sequences, about 39% recorded once. The sample was cultured PBMCs, taken from culture after CMV antigen stimulation. The source is a human donor in good health (CMV status not recorded). Some clones in this sample may be carry-over from other donors' samples.

The CDR3 protein is CASSLTQGSYEQYF. DNA of the CDR3: TGTGCCAGCAGCTTAACCCAGGGTTCCTACGAGCAGTACTTC. V and J are TRBV7-6 and TRBJ2-7; TRBD1 is a possible D gene (5 bases). The germline V gene encodes CDR1 SGHVS and CDR2 FNYEAQ. V was cut by 2 bases and J by 1 base, with 9 bases left in between. The CDR3 has 14 amino acids.